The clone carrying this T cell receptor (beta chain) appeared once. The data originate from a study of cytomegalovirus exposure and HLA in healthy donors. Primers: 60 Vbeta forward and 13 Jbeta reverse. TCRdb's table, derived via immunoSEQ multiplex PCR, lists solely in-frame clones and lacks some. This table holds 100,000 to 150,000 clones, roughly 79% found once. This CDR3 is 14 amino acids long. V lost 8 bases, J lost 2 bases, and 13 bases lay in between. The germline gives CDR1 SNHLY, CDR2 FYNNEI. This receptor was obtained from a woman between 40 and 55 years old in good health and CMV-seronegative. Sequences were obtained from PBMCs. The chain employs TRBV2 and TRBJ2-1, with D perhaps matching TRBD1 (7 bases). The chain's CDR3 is CASGGDSAYNEQFF. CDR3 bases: TGTGCCAGCGGAGGGGACAGCGCCTACAATGAGCAGTTCTTC.